Listed below are T cell receptor beta chains from one sample, sequenced in a study of PD-L1 blockade in urothelial cancer. TCRdb's copy holds only in-frame clones and misses some; the assay was immunoSEQ multiplex PCR. The sample lists 95,000 to 130,000 clones, 80% to 90% occurring once. The material was PBMCs, obtained around atezolizumab (anti-PD-L1) treatment. The receptors originated from a man in his 60s with urothelial cancer. The CDR3 runs from the conserved cysteine through the conserved F or W. The D gene is left open where the match is weak. Not every row has a clone size; where given, it reads once, few, many or a size class.

>TRBV19|TRBJ1-1|.|.
TGTGCCAGTAGTGCCGCCGGAGGCCGGGGGGCTTGGACTGAAGCTTTCTTT
CASSAAGGRGAWTEAFF
>TRBV6-5|TRBJ2-1|once|.
TGTGCCAGCTCACTGGGGAGACTCACCTACAATGAGCAGTTCTTC
CASSLGRLTYNEQFF
>TRBV9|TRBJ2-2|.|TRBD2
TGTGCCAGCAGCGTAGGCGGGGGAGACACCGGGGAGCTGTTTTTT
CASSVGGGDTGELFF
>TRBV7-2|TRBJ1-3|.|.
TGTGCCAGCAGCTTAGTGGCAGGGATTGGAAACACCATATATTTT
CASSLVAGIGNTIYF
>TRBV10-3|TRBJ1-2|once|.
TGTGCCATCACCCACGGTGAGAGTAACTATGGCTACACCTTC
CAITHGESNYGYTF
>TRBV29-1|TRBJ2-1|.|TRBD2
TGCAGCGTCGAAAGGGGGACTAGCGGAGGCAATGAGCAGTTCTTC
CSVERGTSGGNEQFF
>TRBV7-3|TRBJ2-1|.|TRBD2
TGTGCCAGCAGCTTAACCGGGGGGGGCGTAAATGAGCAGTTCTTC
CASSLTGGGVNEQFF
>TRBV7-9|TRBJ2-7|.|TRBD1
TGTGCCAGCAGCCCCCTTCGGGACAGGATCAGCTCCTACGAGCAGTACTTC
CASSPLRDRISSYEQYF
>TRBV11-2|TRBJ1-1|.|.
TGTGCCAGCATATTAGGGACGGCGGGGACTGAAGCTTTCTTT
CASILGTAGTEAFF
>TRBV29-1|TRBJ1-1|.|.
TGCAGCGCCCCCGGGGAGGGTCACACTGAAGCTTTCTTT
CSAPGEGHTEAFF
>TRBV28|TRBJ2-7|.|.
TGTGCCAGCAGTCCACCTGACAGACACGAGCAGTACTTC
CASSPPDRHEQYF
>TRBV9|TRBJ2-7|.|TRBD2
TGTGCCAGCAGCGCCGGGACTAGCGGGAGTTTAGTAGTCTACGAGCAGTACTTC
CASSAGTSGSLVVYEQYF
>TRBV7-8|TRBJ2-7|.|TRBD1
TGTGCCAGCAGCTACGGGACAGGCCGGGGTTTAGAGCAGTACTTC
CASSYGTGRGLEQYF
>TRBV5-4|TRBJ2-1|.|TRBD2
TGTGCCAGCACTAGCGGGGGACACTCCTACAATGAGCAGTTCTTC
CASTSGGHSYNEQFF
>TRBV13|TRBJ2-7|.|TRBD2
TGTGCCAGCAGCCACCTCCGCCTCCGGGGGGAGCGGGAGTCCCGCGAGCAGTACTTC
CASSHLRLRGERESREQYF
>TRBV28|TRBJ2-3|.|TRBD2
TGTGCCAGCAGTTCTAACCTTTTGGCGGGAGGCTGGGAAGATACGCAGTATTTT
CASSSNLLAGGWEDTQYF
>TRBV2|TRBJ1-1|.|.
TGTGCCAGCACCGTTGGGGGGGGCAGCCTTGGTATGAACACTGAAGCTTTCTTT
CASTVGGGSLGMNTEAFF
>TRBV7-2|TRBJ1-5|once|.
TGTGCCAGCAGCTTAGAGAACAACCGGGCCCAGCATTTT
CASSLENNRAQHF
>TRBV12-5|TRBJ1-5|.|TRBD1
TGTGCTAGCTCTCCCGGGACAGGGGCCAATCAGCCCCAGCATTTT
CASSPGTGANQPQHF
>TRBV2|TRBJ2-2|.|TRBD1
TGTGCCAGCAGTGGACAGGGGAATGGCCGGGAGCTGTTTTTT
CASSGQGNGRELFF
>TRBV4-3|TRBJ1-1|once|.
TGCGCCAGCAGCCAAGATACAGACACTGAAGCTTTCTTT
CASSQDTDTEAFF
>TRBV5-1|TRBJ2-1|.|.
TGCGCCAGCAGCTTGGGAGGTAGTTACTACAATGAGCAGTTCTTC
CASSLGGSYYNEQFF
>TRBV2|TRBJ2-7|.|.
TGTGCCAGCAGTGAAAGGATAAGGGGTCAAGAGCAGTACTTC
CASSERIRGQEQYF
>TRBV4-1|TRBJ2-5|once|.
TGCGCCAGCAGCCAAGATCTCGGGGAAGGAGGGGAGACCCAGTACTTC
CASSQDLGEGGETQYF
>TRBV5-6|TRBJ2-5|.|TRBD1
TGTGCCAGCAGCTTAGTGACAGGGGGCCTCCAAGAGACCCAGTACTTC
CASSLVTGGLQETQYF
>TRBV19|TRBJ2-1|.|.
TGTGCCAGTAGGCCCTTGGGGACGGCGGGGAATGAGCAGTTCTTC
CASRPLGTAGNEQFF
>TRBV2|TRBJ1-2|.|.
TGTGCCACTCGGACGGGAAACTATGGCTACACCTTC
CATRTGNYGYTF
>TRBV5-1|TRBJ2-5|.|TRBD1
TGCGCCAGCAGCGGACTCCGGGACAGGGGTGCAGAGACCCAGTACTTC
CASSGLRDRGAETQYF
>TRBV5-1|TRBJ1-2|once|TRBD1
TGCGCCAGCAGCCTAGGGACAGGGGCGGACTATGGCTACACCTTC
CASSLGTGADYGYTF
>TRBV18|TRBJ1-1|.|.
TGTGCCAGCTCACCCGGGGGGGCTGCGAACACTGAAGCTTTCTTT
CASSPGGAANTEAFF
>TRBV11-1|TRBJ2-4|.|TRBD1
TGTGCCAGCAGACTAGACAGGGGGAACATTCAGTACTTC
CASRLDRGNIQYF
>TRBV4-2|TRBJ2-4|.|.
TGTGCCAGCAGCCAAGATGGGGCGGGGGACAATATCATTCAGTACTTC
CASSQDGAGDNIIQYF
>TRBV9|TRBJ2-1|.|TRBD1
TGTGCCAGCAGCGTAGGAGGGACAGTCACAAATGAGCAGTTCTTC
CASSVGGTVTNEQFF
>TRBV4-1|TRBJ2-7|once|TRBD1
TGCGCCAGCAGCCGGGGGGACAGGGCCCCTTCCGAGCAGTACTTC
CASSRGDRAPSEQYF
>TRBV27|TRBJ2-7|.|TRBD2
TGTGCCAGCAGTGGACGCGGGGGGCTCGTCCCCGAGCAGTACTTC
CASSGRGGLVPEQYF
>TRBV4-2|TRBJ1-4|once|TRBD1
TGTGCCAGCAGCCAAGGACAGGGTAATGAAAAACTGTTTTTT
CASSQGQGNEKLFF
>TRBV28|TRBJ2-4|.|TRBD2
TGTGCCAGCAGTTTATGGGGGACTAGCGAGTTCAGGAGGAACATTCAGTACTTC
CASSLWGTSEFRRNIQYF
>TRBV9|TRBJ2-2|.|.
TGTGCCAGCAGCGTTGGGGCCCCGGGCACCGGGGAGCTGTTTTTT
CASSVGAPGTGELFF
>TRBV27|TRBJ1-2|.|TRBD1
TGTGCCAGCAGTTCCTCCGGGACAGCAGGGACTGGCTACACCTTC
CASSSSGTAGTGYTF
>TRBV25-1|TRBJ1-1|.|TRBD1
TGTGCCAGCAAAACAGGGGGCAAAGACACTGAAGCTTTCTTT
CASKTGGKDTEAFF
>TRBV5-1|TRBJ1-6|.|TRBD1
TGCGCCAGCAGCTTGGAAGGGACAGGGACACACACCCTCCACTTT
CASSLEGTGTHTLHF
>TRBV6-6|TRBJ2-2|.|.
TGTGCCAGCCAGGACACCGGGGAGCTGTTTTTT
CASQDTGELFF
>TRBV18|TRBJ2-2|.|.
TGTGCCAGCTCACGGTCTGAACAGACGAACACCGGGGAGCTGTTTTTT
CASSRSEQTNTGELFF
>TRBV7-6|TRBJ1-4|.|.
TGTGCCAGCAGCTTATATCAGGGTACAGCTAATGAAAAACTGTTTTTT
CASSLYQGTANEKLFF
>TRBV2|TRBJ2-5|.|TRBD2
TGTGCCAGCAGTGACTACGGACTAGGTCTGCTCCAAGAGACCCAGTACTTC
CASSDYGLGLLQETQYF
>TRBV7-9|TRBJ1-3|few|TRBD1
TGTGCCAGCAGCGTACTACCTGGGACAGGGACTGGAAACACCATATATTTT
CASSVLPGTGTGNTIYF
>TRBV2|TRBJ1-1|.|.
TGTGCCAGCAGGGGGGGGACACCCTCGAGGGGAACTGAAGCTTTCTTT
CASRGGTPSRGTEAFF
>TRBV28|TRBJ1-5|.|.
TGTGCCAGCAGTGGCGGGGGCAGGGCGTATCAGCCCCAGCATTTT
CASSGGGRAYQPQHF
>TRBV28|TRBJ1-1|.|TRBD1
TGTGCCAGCAGTTTCGGACAGGAGAACACTGAAGCTTTCTTT
CASSFGQENTEAFF
>TRBV10-3|TRBJ2-4|.|.
TGTGCCATCAGTGATCGCACGGGGAATATGAACATTCAGTACTTC
CAISDRTGNMNIQYF
>TRBV18|TRBJ2-7|.|.
TGTGCCAGCTCACCCCGGCGGGACAGTAGCTCCTACGAGCAGTACTTC
CASSPRRDSSSYEQYF
>TRBV5-1|TRBJ2-7|.|TRBD2
TGCGCCAGCAGCTTGACTAGCGGGAGCTACGAGCAGTACTTC
CASSLTSGSYEQYF
>TRBV5-1|TRBJ2-5|.|.
TGCGCCAGCAGCTCCACTGAGGTCCAAGAGACCCAGTACTTC
CASSSTEVQETQYF
>TRBV15|TRBJ2-5|.|TRBD2
TGTGCCACCAGCAGAGATAGCCTAGCGGCAGGGACCCAGTACTTC
CATSRDSLAAGTQYF
>TRBV4-3|TRBJ2-4|.|.
TGCGCCAGCAGCCATCAGGGATCCAAAAACATTCAGTACTTC
CASSHQGSKNIQYF